This T cell receptor (beta chain) stems from a study of T-cell memory formation after mild COVID-19. Notes on the study in general: Of the contracting clones, CD4+ ones lay mainly in CM and EM, and CD8+ ones in EMRA. Later expanders leaned toward CD4+, whereas clones contracting from day 15 to 85 were balanced CD4/CD8.

Note on this clonotype: Its cognate antigen is unknown.

The CDR3 spans 17 residues. V lost 6 bases, J lost 1 base, and 19 bases lay in between. The germline CDR1 and CDR2 sequences are KGHSH and LQKENI. From 5'RACE with constant-segment primers came TCR alpha and TCR beta cDNA libraries that carried sample barcodes and UMIs. TCRdb itself ran the 5' RACE reads through MiXCR, one entry per CDR3 protein. The sample contains almost 350,000 distinct CDR3 sequences, 20% to 25% of which appear only once. This sequence originates from a man aged 18 to 30 who had mild COVID-19 (a few samples of this study predate the infection). Cell type and time point are not known. The rearrangement joins TRBV18 to TRBJ2-1, with D perhaps matching TRBD2 (6 bases). The specimen was PBMCs or a T cell subset sorted from them (not recorded which). CDR3 DNA sequence: TGTGCCAGCTCCCTTCAATCCGCGGGACGGTCCTACAATGAGCAGTTCTTC. This encodes CASSLQSAGRSYNEQFF. The whole variable domain, filled in from reference TRBV18 and TRBJ2-1, reads NAGVMQNPRHLVRRRGQEARLRCSPMKGHSHVYWYRQLPEEGLKFMVYLQKENIIDESGMPKERFSAEFPKEGPSILRIQQVVRGDSAAYFCASSLQSAGRSYNEQFFGPGTRLTVL.